The sequence of this T cell receptor (beta chain) was determined in a study of cytomegalovirus exposure and HLA in healthy donors (dated by TCRdb to about 2017). General notes on the study: An earlier analysis of several hundred of the donors reported 276 Gb of sequence data and 95 million to 120 million unique TCR beta sequences obtained from approximately 180 million T cells. Roughly 310 gigabases of sequencing data and approximately 93 million unique TCR sequences were included in an early release covering around 650 HLA-typed donors. Among the approximately 420 genotyped donors, about 85% belonged to the genetic ancestry cluster associated with self-reported Caucasian donors. The study aimed to test whether signatures of past pathogen exposure could be identified by cataloging public T cell receptors. The T cell repertoires of 666 subjects were profiled by immunosequencing and related to cytomegalovirus serostatus. A separate validation cohort of roughly 130 different subjects was used in addition to the approximately 700-subject first cohort. High-throughput TCR immunosequencing, statistical association of individual TCRs with disease status, and machine learning were combined to predict cytomegalovirus infection status. A later analysis re-examined previously published TCR beta repertoires from more than 600 donors and added high-resolution HLA genotyping to investigate patterns of TCR occurrence. In the later analysis, no new phenotypic data were used to find candidate immune exposures; instead, reliance was placed on TCR beta sequences and their occurrence across donors. In an earlier analysis of several hundred of the donors, high-throughput TCR beta sequencing was used to judge whether each TCR beta V gene segment behaved as functional or pseudogenic. Donor age, sex, ethnicity and CMV serostatus were collected together with the repertoire data. Genome-wide SNP genotypes for about 55% of the roughly 670 donors were used in a later genetic analysis, which treated that subset as a discovery cohort. All discovery cohort repertoires had been generated using a single sequencing platform. HLA typing included class I and class II loci at four-digit resolution. Typing coverage differed by locus: A, B, C, DRB1 and DQB1 were typed in roughly 629-630 donors, DQA1 in 500 to 550, DPA1 in 600 to 610, and DPB1 in 400 to 490. Five DR-DQ haplotypes were treated as single units for association and clustering because of strong linkage in the cohort. Among around 400 genotyped donors of the cohort, an average of around 250,000 unique TCR beta nucleotide sequences was sequenced per donor, of which about 19% were non-productive. Study-wide conclusions, independent of this receptor: A later genetic analysis associated a missense DCLRE1C variant with V-gene and J-gene trimming of TCR beta chains, and an independent cohort replicated the association. In an earlier analysis of some 540 of the donors, most TCR beta V segments appeared in productive rearrangements about 90% or about 30% of the time, broadly matching IMGT annotations. In a later analysis, HLA-associated TCR beta chains were found to be more clonally expanded and to have lower generation probabilities than equally common non-associated chains. The authors suggested that the approach could potentially be extended to other disease states and immunological phenotypes. Assigning TCR associations to individual alleles was difficult when HLA alleles, especially DR and DQ, strongly co-occurred. According to a later genetic analysis, donors in an Asian-associated ancestry cluster had fewer N-insertions in productive TCRs than the roughly 670-donor mean. Most TCR sequences were observed very rarely across donors, whereas some public TCRs were present in many individuals. Some IMGT-functional V segments, including TRBV6-2 and TRBV6-3, could not be distinguished by the 87-base-pair reads and were therefore excluded. In a later analysis, the rate of TCR association differed among HLA loci, with DRB1 alleles having the most associated TCRs and HLA-C alleles having the fewest. Because HLA typing was missing for some donors at each locus, association tests included only the typed subset. Linkage disequilibrium might explain the correlated functional status among segregating V segments, but an unknown experimental factor could not be ruled out. A total of 164 TCR beta chains were listed by the study as associated with cytomegalovirus. The sequencing pipeline was judged likely to have produced a cluster of highly shared sequence variants as a technical artifact. According to a later analysis, parvovirus B19, influenza, CMV and Epstein-Barr virus appeared linked to several top co-occurrence clusters. A few of the identified cytomegalovirus-associated TCR beta chains were confirmed in vitro to be specific for cytomegalovirus antigens. The earlier analysis of about 600 of the donors excluded over 15 rarely observed V segments, including chromosome 9 orphons, because counts were too low. At a false discovery rate of 0.05, a later analysis linked under 20,000 TCR beta sequences to specific HLA alleles. In this cohort, only TCR beta chains were sequenced, and detectable features were limited by the absence of alpha or paired-chain data. According to a later analysis, most CMV-associated TCR beta chains appeared to be HLA-restricted, and the HLA associations seemed to be driven largely by CMV exposure. The classifier was reported to diagnose cytomegalovirus status with high specificity and sensitivity in both the original cohort and the validation cohort. For the cohort, immune exposure information was limited to CMV serostatus. The presence/absence analyses assumed that sequencing depth was roughly uniform across donors, and that assumption may not be true. A further reported finding was that TCR beta sequences accurately predicted the HLA-A and HLA-B alleles for most subjects in the first cohort.

Libraries were prepared through the immunoSEQ multiplex PCR assay. For the multiplex PCR, a mixture combining 60 forward primers for TCR Vbeta segments and 13 reverse primers for TCR Jbeta segments was used. A multiplex PCR assay on genomic DNA amplified the CDR3 region of rearranged TCR beta genes. The amplified TCR beta libraries were sequenced on the Illumina HiSeq System as 87-base-pair reads. Turning to the authors' computational methods: In a later analysis, approximately 74 million unique TCR beta chains were counted across the roughly 610 repertoires, and around 10 million of these chains were shared by at least two donors. Raw reads were error-corrected and collapsed into unique sequences by a nearest-neighbor algorithm in which closely related sequences were merged to remove PCR and sequencing errors. Alignment of CDR3 sequences to IMGT reference sequences was used to assign V, D and J gene segments. Each retained sequence needed at least a six-nucleotide match to both a V gene segment and a J gene segment. A rearrangement counted as productive if the CDR3 had no stop codons and remained in frame with V and J, and every other rearrangement counted as non-productive. Following IMGT convention, CDR3 was defined as the stretch from the second conserved V-encoded cysteine up to the conserved J-encoded phenylalanine. The earlier analysis of about 570 of the donors excluded any sequence lacking an unambiguous match to a single V gene segment. In an earlier analysis of around 590 of the donors, a V segment was called functional when productive rearrangements were above 56.7%, and segregating when the standard deviation between donors exceeded 5%. A statistical classification framework was built for diagnosing cytomegalovirus status from the catalog of TCR beta chain sequences. A later analysis assigned V and J genes by comparing TCR nucleotide sequences with IMGT/GENE-DB human TR gene sequences. In a later analysis, CDR3 sequences and most-parsimonious VDJ recombination scenarios were assigned using the TCRdist pipeline. In a later analysis, each TCR beta chain was defined by its CDR3 amino acid sequence together with its V-gene family, and reads lacking a unique V-gene family were excluded. To address suspected cross-contamination and a sequencing artifact, a later analysis removed 592 highly shared, low-generation-probability nucleotide sequences. In a later analysis, a clonal expansion index was calculated for each public chain from normalized within-repertoire ranks of inferred template counts. A later analysis computed generation probabilities with a VDJ recombination model fitted to out-of-frame rearrangements, and checked the results against IGoR. A later analysis scored TCR-TCR, TCR-HLA and TCR-CMV co-occurrence with hypergeometric tests, applying a repertoire-size bias correction to TCR pairs. False discovery rates were estimated in a later analysis by permuting HLA or CMV assignments 20 times. In a later analysis, co-occurring TCRs were grouped using DBSCAN, with TCRdist sequence similarity added in when clustering inside HLA-allele-positive subsets. Repertoires with fewer than 30,000 or more than 120,000 public chains were left out of co-occurrence clustering, as were about five repertoires with anomalous nucleotide sharing. Not all clones reach the TCRdb copy of this immuneACCESS table, which keeps in-frame sequences only. Checked studies attribute under half of the gap to unresolved V genes and leave the rest unexplained. That table furnishes V, J and clone size, whereas the DNA furnished D and trimming. This sample lists roughly 200,000 clones; 80% to 85% were detected once. The top ten clones comprise roughly 0.7% of the sample.

CDR1 and CDR2, looked up from the germline V gene (reference sequence), are MNHNY and SVGAGI. V lost 2 bases and J lost 3 bases; the stretch between them is 14 bases long. The CDR3 sequence holds 15 residues, the cysteine and phenylalanine included. Only CDR3 DNA remains: 45 bases, in frame from the first base. A remark on this clone: Its antigen has not been determined. No base-level quality is on record; no much larger clone is a single base apart.

In total, fewer than 750 healthy bone marrow donors made up the cohort. At the time of sampling, every cohort member was nominally healthy, though immune exposures that went unrecorded were likely present. The donor was CMV seronegative and belonged to the group of 380 or so seronegative cohort members. Each donor provided a peripheral blood sample, and peripheral blood mononuclear cells were used for TCR beta sequencing. Genomic DNA extraction from the blood cell samples was performed with the Qiagen DNeasy Blood Extraction Kit. This sequence uses TRBV6-6 and TRBJ2-7; matching of 6 bases hints at TRBD1 as the D gene. The sequence was collected from a boy aged 2 to 10 in good health and CMV-seronegative. Sample: PBMCs. The sequence in DNA is TGTGCCAGCAGTTACCCTAGGGACACCGGCTACGAGCAGTACTTC. Its protein reads: CASSYPRDTGYEQYF.